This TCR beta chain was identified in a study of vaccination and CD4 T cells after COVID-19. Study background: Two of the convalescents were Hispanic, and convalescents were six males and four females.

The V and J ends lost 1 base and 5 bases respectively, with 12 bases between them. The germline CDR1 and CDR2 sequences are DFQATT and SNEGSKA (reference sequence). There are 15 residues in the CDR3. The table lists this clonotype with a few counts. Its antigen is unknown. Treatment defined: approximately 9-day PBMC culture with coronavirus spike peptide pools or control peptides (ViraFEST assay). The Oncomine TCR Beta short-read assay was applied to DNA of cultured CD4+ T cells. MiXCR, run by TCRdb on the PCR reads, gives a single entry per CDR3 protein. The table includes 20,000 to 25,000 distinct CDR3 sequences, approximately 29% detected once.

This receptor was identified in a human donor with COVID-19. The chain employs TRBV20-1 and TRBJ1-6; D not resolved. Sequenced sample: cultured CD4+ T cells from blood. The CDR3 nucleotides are TGCAGTGCTAGAGTATCGGGCCCGGATAATTCACCCCTCCACTTT. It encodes CSARVSGPDNSPLHF.